This TCR beta chain was obtained from a study of cytomegalovirus exposure and HLA in healthy donors. Whole-study findings and limits: There were over 150 TCR beta chains listed as cytomegalovirus-associated.

This clone was picked up one time. Its antigen is not known. CDR3 length: 16 amino acids. Germline values: CDR1 MNHNS, CDR2 SASEGT. The trim removed 2 bases at V and 0 bases at J, leaving 3 bases unmatched. The table came from immunoSEQ multiplex PCR; TCRdb's copy has only in-frame clones and leaves some out. The sample yields 350,000 or so clones, just over 85% seen once. The specimen sequenced was PBMCs. The V call is TRBV6-1, the J call TRBJ2-7; 11 bases map to TRBD2. The TCR originated in a woman aged 18-35 years in good health and CMV-seronegative. CDR3 DNA: TGTGCCAGCAGTGAACTAACTAGCGGGGGCTCCTACGAGCAGTACTTC. This sequence encodes CASSELTSGGSYEQYF.